The source of this TCR beta chain is a study of T cells in Graves' hyperthyroidism and ophthalmopathy. Broader study findings: Median prediction lead before ophthalmopathy onset was 6.5 months with the model. Among clonotypes expanded in thyroid above 0.001, most were also found in blood.

Per the germline V gene, CDR1 is DFQATT and CDR2 is SNEGSKA (reference sequence). This CDR3 is 16 amino acids long. Researchers barred patients who had uncontrolled infection, other autoimmune disease, pregnancy or lactation. Each diagnosis was grounded in clinical symptoms, serum thyroxine and TRAb, thyroid ultrasound, and orbital computed tomography. The CDR3 regions of TCR beta were amplified from RNA transcripts. First-round RT-PCR of the TCR CDR3 relied on the HTBI primer set. From the multiplex PCR reads, TCRdb called clonotypes with MiXCR, one entry per CDR3 protein. The table lists about 570,000 distinct CDR3 sequences, around 42% of them singletons. With respect to this clonotype: The antigen remains unidentified. Germline and junction disagree at one end, which may indicate a read error.

The sequencing input was peripheral blood or thyroid tissue (not recorded which). The chain couples TRBV20-1 to TRBJ2-3, with 10 positions matching TRBD2. The clonotype comes from an adult woman with Graves' disease, either hyperthyroidism or ophthalmopathy (not recorded which). CDR3 DNA sequence: TGCAGTACTAGAGATTCGGCACTAGCGGGGACAGATACGCAGTATTTT. This encodes CSTRDSALAGTDTQYF.